This T cell receptor beta chain was identified in a study of OX40 agonist ivuxolimab in advanced cancers. The study, taken as a whole, reports: Some of the lowest clonal expansion was seen in partial responders at 0.1-3.0 mg/kg.

This clone was seen just once. Its antigen is still unknown. Here immunoSEQ multiplex PCR was the method, and the copy in TCRdb shows in-frame clones only, minus some. The sample lists 45,000 to 50,000 clones, roughly 81% occurring once. CDR1 SGHRS and CDR2 YFSETQ come from the germline V gene. Trimming removed 0 bases at V and 7 bases at J, with 13 bases between. The CDR3 covers 14 residues. The V call is TRBV5-1, the J call TRBJ1-1, with a possible D match to TRBD1 (6 bases). The sequenced sample was CD4+ or CD8+ T cells sorted from blood, obtained in a trial of the OX40 agonist ivuxolimab. This clonotype was sampled from an adult with an advanced solid tumor such as melanoma, head and neck, liver or kidney cancer. Here the CDR3 DNA reads TGCGCCAGCAGCTTGGACAGGGTAGGTGGTGAAGCTTTCTTT. Translated: CASSLDRVGGEAFF.